The 14 T cell receptor beta chains below all came from one sample that was sequenced in a study of radiotherapy plus CTLA-4 blockade in lung cancer. TCRdb's table, derived via immunoSEQ multiplex PCR, lists solely in-frame clones and lacks some. The sample lists approximately 39,000 clones, just under 75% occurring once. The specimen was peripheral blood, collected from a patient treated with radiotherapy plus ipilimumab. These receptor sequences come from a human donor with non-small cell lung cancer who had stable disease on radiotherapy plus ipilimumab.

This chain connects TRBV6-1 to TRBJ2-7; D ambiguous. The CDR3 sequence is 12 residues long. The V and J ends lost 5 bases and 3 bases respectively, with 8 bases between them. CDR1 is MNHNS, CDR2 SASEGT, per germline. The DNA for the CDR3 is TGTGCCAGCAGTCCCAGAAGCTACGAGCAGTACTTC. Its protein is CASSPRSYEQYF.

The chain links TRBV15 to TRBJ1-4; D gene uncertain. The CDR3 extends over 15 amino acids. Germline V CDR1 and CDR2: LNHNV, YYDKDF (reference sequence). The ends were cut back, 0 bases at V and 5 bases at J, with 10 bases in the middle. The DNA of the CDR3 is TGTGCCACCAGCAGAGATGCGAAGAAGAATGAAAAACTGTTTTTT. This gives the protein CATSRDAKKNEKLFF. Full variable domain (missing parts from reference TRBV15 and TRBJ1-4): DAMVIQNPRYQVTQFGKPVTLSCSQTLNHNVMYWYQQKSSQAPKLLFHYYDKDFNNEADTPDNFQSRRPNTSFCFLDIRSPGLGDTAMYLCATSRDAKKNEKLFFGSGTQLSVL.

The chain couples TRBV10-3 to TRBJ2-3; possible D gene TRBD1, 5 bases. From germline, CDR1 is ENHRY and CDR2 SYGVKD. The CDR3 is 14 amino acids. Trimming cost V 6 bases and J 3 bases, with 13 bases left between them. This CDR3 reads CAIRGARETDTQYF. DNA of the CDR3: TGTGCCATCAGAGGTGCCAGGGAAACAGATACGCAGTATTTT.

This sequence joins TRBV15 and TRBJ2-5; TRBD1 matches 10 bases. The germline V gene has CDR1 LNHNV and CDR2 YYDKDF (reference sequence). The CDR3 contains 14 residues. J lost 9 bases, V lost 1 base, and 5 bases had no gene match. The CDR3 nucleotides read TGTGCCACCAGCAGAGGGGGACAGGGGTGGGCCCAGTACTTC. Translating gives CATSRGGQGWAQYF. Full variable domain (remainder filled in from reference TRBV15 and TRBJ2-5): DAMVIQNPRYQVTQFGKPVTLSCSQTLNHNVMYWYQQKSSQAPKLLFHYYDKDFNNEADTPDNFQSRRPNTSFCFLDIRSPGLGDTAMYLCATSRGGQGWAQYFGPGTRLLVL.

This clone showed up just once. This rearrangement joins TRBV5-4 to TRBJ2-4, with 11 bases matching TRBD1. V was clipped by 4 bases and J by 1 base; unmatched bases: 4. CDR1 is SGHNT and CDR2 is YYREEE in the germline V gene (reference sequence). The CDR3 is 16 amino acids. CDR3 residues: CASSRTGGAAKNIQYF. CDR3 sequence (DNA): TGTGCCAGCAGCCGGACAGGGGGCGCTGCCAAAAACATTCAGTACTTC.

This chain joins TRBV10-2 and TRBJ1-1; 7 bases are shared with TRBD1. CDR1 WSHSY and CDR2 SAAADI come from the germline V gene. V was clipped by 0 bases and J by 1 base; unmatched bases: 2. The CDR3 is 15 residues long. CDR3 in amino acids: CASSESRGQNTEAFF. In DNA form, the CDR3 reads TGCGCCAGCAGTGAGTCAAGGGGGCAGAACACTGAAGCTTTCTTT.

The count of this clone is one. The CDR3 coding sequence is TGTGCCAGCTCACCGAACGTGCCAGCGGGGGTGAACATTCAGTACTTC. This translates into CASSPNVPAGVNIQYF. This chain links TRBV18 with TRBJ2-4; 8 nucleotides line up with TRBD2. The length of the CDR3 is 16 residues. Germline values: CDR1 KGHSH, CDR2 LQKENI. V gave up 3 bases and J gave up 7 bases; unmatched junction bases: 11.

The chain has TRBV5-4 and TRBJ2-2; 8 nucleotides match TRBD2. The CDR3 spans 16 residues. With V trimmed by 1 base and J by 1 base, 3 bases remained unmatched. Germline V gene sequence: CDR1 SGHNT, CDR2 YYREEE (reference sequence). CDR3 in amino acids: CASSLRTSLNTGELFF. The CDR3 DNA sequence: TGTGCCAGCAGCTTGCGGACTAGCTTGAACACCGGGGAGCTGTTTTTT. The full variable domain, rest sourced from reference TRBV5-4 and TRBJ2-2, is ETGVTQSPTHLIKTRGQQVTLRCSSQSGHNTVSWYQQALGQGPQFIFQYYREEENGRGNFPPRFSGLQFPNYSSELNVNALELDDSALYLCASSLRTSLNTGELFFGEGSRLTVL.

The chain joins TRBV11-2 to TRBJ1-2; D is unresolved. In germline, CDR1 is SGHAT, CDR2 FQNNGV. Trimming left V 3 bases short and J 1 base short, with 9 bases between. The CDR3 has 14 amino acids. The CDR3 here is CASSFSRFNYGYTF. The CDR3 coding sequence is TGTGCCAGCAGCTTCTCACGGTTTAACTATGGCTACACCTTC.

This clone was counted only a few times. This chain uses TRBV7-9 with TRBJ2-7; 8 bases are shared with TRBD1. V trimming: 6 bases; J trimming: 3 bases; junction bases outside the gene matches: 4. The CDR3 totals 13 residues. In germline, CDR1 is SEHNR, CDR2 FQNEAQ (reference sequence). The CDR3 spells CASRPTGGYEQYF. The CDR3, as DNA: TGTGCCAGCAGACCCACAGGGGGCTACGAGCAGTACTTC.

This clone turned up a few times. The V gene is TRBV10-3, the J gene TRBJ1-1; the match to TRBD1 covers 9 bases. This CDR3 has 15 residues. Looked up from germline, CDR1 is ENHRY and CDR2 is SYGVKD. The trim removed 4 bases at V and 1 base at J, leaving 4 bases unmatched. CDR3 bases: TGTGCCATCAGTGCCGAGGACAGGGGGAACACTGAAGCTTTCTTT. Translation: CAISAEDRGNTEAFF.

The chain uses TRBV4-1 and TRBJ1-2; TRBD1 is a possible D gene (5 bases). The V gene's germline CDR1 is MGHRA and CDR2 YSYEKL. The germline V and J ends were trimmed by 0 bases and 2 bases, with 16 bases remaining between them. The CDR3 is 17 residues long. The CDR3 DNA reads as TGCGCCAGCAGCCAAGATACGGAAGGGACTCGCAACTATGGCTACACCTTC. Amino acid sequence: CASSQDTEGTRNYGYTF.

The rearrangement joins TRBV7-2 to TRBJ2-5, with 7 bases matching TRBD2. The CDR3 loop spans 15 amino acids. Trimming cost V 5 bases and J 5 bases; bases outside gene matches: 11. Germline CDR1 is SGHTA and CDR2 is FQGNSA. The CDR3 sequence is CASSAGPVSGETQYF. The CDR3 nucleotides are TGTGCCAGCAGCGCAGGCCCCGTTAGCGGGGAGACCCAGTACTTC.

The V gene is TRBV10-3, the J gene TRBJ2-1; 7 positions agree with TRBD1. Germline values: CDR1 ENHRY, CDR2 SYGVKD. The CDR3 is made up of 15 amino acids. With V trimmed by 5 bases and J by 0 bases, 4 bases remained unmatched. CDR3 sequence (DNA): TGTGCCATCAGTAGGACAGGAAGCTCCTACAATGAGCAGTTCTTC. Its protein is CAISRTGSSYNEQFF.